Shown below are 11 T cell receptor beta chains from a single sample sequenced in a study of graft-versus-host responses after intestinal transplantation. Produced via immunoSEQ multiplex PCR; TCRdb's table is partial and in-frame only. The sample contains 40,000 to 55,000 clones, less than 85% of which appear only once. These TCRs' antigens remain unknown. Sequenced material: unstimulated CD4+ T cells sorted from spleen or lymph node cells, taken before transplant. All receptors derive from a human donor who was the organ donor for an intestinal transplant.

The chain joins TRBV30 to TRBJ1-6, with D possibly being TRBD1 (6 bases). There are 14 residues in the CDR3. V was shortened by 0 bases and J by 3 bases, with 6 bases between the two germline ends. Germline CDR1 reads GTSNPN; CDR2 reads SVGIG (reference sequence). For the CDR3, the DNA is TGTGCCTGGAGTGTCAGGGGCTATAATTCACCCCTCCACTTT. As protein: CAWSVRGYNSPLHF.

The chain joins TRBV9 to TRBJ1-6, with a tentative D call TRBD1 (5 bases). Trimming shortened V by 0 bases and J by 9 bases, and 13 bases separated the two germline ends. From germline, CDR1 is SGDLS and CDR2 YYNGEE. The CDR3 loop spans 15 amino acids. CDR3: CASSVAGTGSSPLHF. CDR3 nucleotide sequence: TGTGCCAGCAGCGTAGCCGGAACAGGCAGTTCACCCCTCCACTTT.

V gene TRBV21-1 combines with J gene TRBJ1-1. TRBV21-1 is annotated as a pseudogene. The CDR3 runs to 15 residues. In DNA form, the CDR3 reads TGTGCCAGCAGCAAAGCTATACGGGGGACGGGTGAAGCTTTCTTT. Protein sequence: CASSKAIRGTGEAFF.

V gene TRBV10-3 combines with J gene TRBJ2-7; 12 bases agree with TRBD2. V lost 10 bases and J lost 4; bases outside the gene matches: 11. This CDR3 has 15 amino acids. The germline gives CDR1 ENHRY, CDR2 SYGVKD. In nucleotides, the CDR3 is TGTGCCACTCAACCGGGACTAGCGGGCCAATACGAGCAGTACTTC. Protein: CATQPGLAGQYEQYF.

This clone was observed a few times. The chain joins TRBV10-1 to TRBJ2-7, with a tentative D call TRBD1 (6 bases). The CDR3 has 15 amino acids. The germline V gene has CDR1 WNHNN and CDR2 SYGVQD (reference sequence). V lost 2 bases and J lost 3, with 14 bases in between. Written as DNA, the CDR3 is TGCGCCAGCAGTGAGGCCGTTACAGGGAACTACGAGCAGTACTTC. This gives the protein CASSEAVTGNYEQYF.

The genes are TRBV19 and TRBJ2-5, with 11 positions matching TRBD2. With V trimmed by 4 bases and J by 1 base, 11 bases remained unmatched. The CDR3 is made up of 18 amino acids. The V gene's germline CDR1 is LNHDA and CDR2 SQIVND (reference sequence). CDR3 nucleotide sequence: TGTGCCAGTAGTAGGGGTTTTCTAGCGGGAGGCCCCCAAGAGACCCAGTACTTC. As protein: CASSRGFLAGGPQETQYF.

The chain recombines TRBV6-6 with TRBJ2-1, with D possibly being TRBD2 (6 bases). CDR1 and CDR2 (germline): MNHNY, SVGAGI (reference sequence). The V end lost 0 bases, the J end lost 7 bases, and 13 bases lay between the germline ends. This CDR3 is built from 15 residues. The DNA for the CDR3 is TGTGCCAGCAGTTACTCGCGATTAGCGGTTAATGAGCAGTTCTTC. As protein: CASSYSRLAVNEQFF.

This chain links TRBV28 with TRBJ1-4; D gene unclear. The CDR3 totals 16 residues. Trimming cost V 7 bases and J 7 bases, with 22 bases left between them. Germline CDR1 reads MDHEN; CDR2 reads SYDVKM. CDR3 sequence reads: CASTMGNLLPSEKLFF. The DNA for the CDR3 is TGTGCCAGCACCATGGGCAACTTACTCCCGAGTGAAAAACTGTTTTTT.

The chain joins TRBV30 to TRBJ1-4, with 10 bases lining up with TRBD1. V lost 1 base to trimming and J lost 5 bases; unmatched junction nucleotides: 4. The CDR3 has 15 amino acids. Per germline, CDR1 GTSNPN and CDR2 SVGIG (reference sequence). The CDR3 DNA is TGTGCCTGGAGTGAGGGACAGGGGTACAATGAAAAACTGTTTTTT. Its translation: CAWSEGQGYNEKLFF.

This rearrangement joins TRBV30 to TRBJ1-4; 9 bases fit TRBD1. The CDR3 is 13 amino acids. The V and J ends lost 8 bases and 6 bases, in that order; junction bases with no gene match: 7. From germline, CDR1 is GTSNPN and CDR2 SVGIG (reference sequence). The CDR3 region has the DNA TGTGCCCCCCCCCGGACAGGGGATGAAAAACTGTTTTTT. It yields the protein CAPPRTGDEKLFF.

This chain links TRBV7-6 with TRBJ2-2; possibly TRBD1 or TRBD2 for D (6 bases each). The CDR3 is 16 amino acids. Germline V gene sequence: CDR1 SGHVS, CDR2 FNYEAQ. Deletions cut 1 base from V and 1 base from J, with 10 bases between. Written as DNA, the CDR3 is TGTGCCAGCAGCTTAGGGACAGCGGGGAACACCGGGGAGCTGTTTTTT. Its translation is CASSLGTAGNTGELFF.